This TCR beta chain comes out of a study of cytomegalovirus exposure and HLA in healthy donors. Germline V gene lookup returns CDR1 SNHLY and CDR2 FYNNEI. This CDR3 has 15 residues. The V gene lost 6 bases and the J gene lost 2 bases, with 16 bases spanning the gap. Data came from immunoSEQ multiplex PCR; TCRdb stores just in-frame clones and leaves some out. The sample comprises about 120,000 clones, approximately 89% of which are singletons, and 1.5% to 2% rests with the top ten. Sequenced: PBMCs. The chain uses TRBV2 and TRBJ1-2; D might be TRBD1 (6 bases). The clonotype was recovered from a man aged 18 to 29 in good health and CMV-seronegative. Here the CDR3 reads CASSPEGGANYGYTF. The CDR3 DNA is TGTGCCAGCAGCCCTGAGGGGGGGGCGAACTATGGCTACACCTTC.